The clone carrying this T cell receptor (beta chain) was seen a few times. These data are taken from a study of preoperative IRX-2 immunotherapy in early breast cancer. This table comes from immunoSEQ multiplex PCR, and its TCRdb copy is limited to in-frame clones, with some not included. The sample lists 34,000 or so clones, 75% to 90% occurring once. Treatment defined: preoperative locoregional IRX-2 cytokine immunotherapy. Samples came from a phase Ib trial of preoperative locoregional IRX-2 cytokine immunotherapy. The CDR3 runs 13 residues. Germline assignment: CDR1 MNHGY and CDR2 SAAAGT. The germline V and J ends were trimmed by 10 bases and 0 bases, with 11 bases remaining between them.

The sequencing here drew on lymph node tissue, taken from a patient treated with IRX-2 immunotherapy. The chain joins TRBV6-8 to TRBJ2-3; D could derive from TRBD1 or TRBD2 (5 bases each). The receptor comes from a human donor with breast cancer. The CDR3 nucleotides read TGTGCCAACGGGACCTCTAGCACAGATACGCAGTATTTT. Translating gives CANGTSSTDTQYF.